This T cell receptor beta chain was sequenced during a study of shared clonotypes between healthy human individuals. Findings and caveats of the study: What limited the represented genetic and exposure-history diversity was the small number of donors. At large depth, rarefaction still showed sorted-subset sequencing to be incomplete.

The CDR3 length is 14 residues. This clone came up once. What it recognizes is unknown. Some clones are missing from TCRdb's copy, which holds only in-frame ones; the method was immunoSEQ multiplex PCR. The sample lists 500,000 to 550,000 clones; 90% to 97% were seen once. The sequencing sample was made of naive CD4+ T cells sorted from blood. Subset meaning: CD45RA+ positively selected. This receptor was taken from a woman in her thirties in good health. V is TRBV21-1 and J is TRBJ2-3. TRBV21-1 is shown as a pseudogene. CDR3 region: CASIGRGHTDTQYF. In DNA form, the CDR3 reads TGTGCCAGCATTGGGAGGGGGCACACAGATACGCAGTATTTT.